The clone carrying this T cell receptor (beta chain) was seen only once. Primers used in a second PCR of roughly 7 to 12 cycles were a sample-barcoded 5' primer and a J-beta primer mix. TCRdb itself ran the 5' RACE reads through MiXCR, one entry per CDR3 protein. The data contain around 850,000 distinct CDR3 sequences, 35% to 40% of them singletons. This entry is derived from a study of blood T cells in healthy people across ages. V was clipped by 3 bases and J by 3 bases, with 16 bases between them. The CDR3 contains 16 residues. Germline V lookup: CDR1 LNHNV, CDR2 YYDKDF (reference sequence). The V gene is TRBV15, the J gene TRBJ2-3; D may be TRBD2 (5 bases). The clonotype originates from a man aged 18 to 30 in good health. The specimen sequenced was blood. The CDR3 spells CATSSLSGSGTDTQYF. CDR3 coding DNA: TGTGCCACCAGCAGCCTAAGTGGGAGTGGGACAGATACGCAGTATTTT.